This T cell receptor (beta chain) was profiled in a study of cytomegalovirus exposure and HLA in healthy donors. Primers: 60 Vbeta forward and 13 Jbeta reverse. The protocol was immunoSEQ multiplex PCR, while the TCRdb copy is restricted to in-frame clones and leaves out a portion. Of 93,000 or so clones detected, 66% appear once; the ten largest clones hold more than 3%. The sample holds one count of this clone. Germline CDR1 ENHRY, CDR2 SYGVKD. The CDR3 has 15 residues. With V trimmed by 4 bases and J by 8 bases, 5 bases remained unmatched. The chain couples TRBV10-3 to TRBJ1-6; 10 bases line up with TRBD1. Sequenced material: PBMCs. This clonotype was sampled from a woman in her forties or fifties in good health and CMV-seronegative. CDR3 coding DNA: TGTGCCATCAGTGGGTCGACAGGGGGCTATTCACCCCTCCACTTT. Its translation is CAISGSTGGYSPLHF.